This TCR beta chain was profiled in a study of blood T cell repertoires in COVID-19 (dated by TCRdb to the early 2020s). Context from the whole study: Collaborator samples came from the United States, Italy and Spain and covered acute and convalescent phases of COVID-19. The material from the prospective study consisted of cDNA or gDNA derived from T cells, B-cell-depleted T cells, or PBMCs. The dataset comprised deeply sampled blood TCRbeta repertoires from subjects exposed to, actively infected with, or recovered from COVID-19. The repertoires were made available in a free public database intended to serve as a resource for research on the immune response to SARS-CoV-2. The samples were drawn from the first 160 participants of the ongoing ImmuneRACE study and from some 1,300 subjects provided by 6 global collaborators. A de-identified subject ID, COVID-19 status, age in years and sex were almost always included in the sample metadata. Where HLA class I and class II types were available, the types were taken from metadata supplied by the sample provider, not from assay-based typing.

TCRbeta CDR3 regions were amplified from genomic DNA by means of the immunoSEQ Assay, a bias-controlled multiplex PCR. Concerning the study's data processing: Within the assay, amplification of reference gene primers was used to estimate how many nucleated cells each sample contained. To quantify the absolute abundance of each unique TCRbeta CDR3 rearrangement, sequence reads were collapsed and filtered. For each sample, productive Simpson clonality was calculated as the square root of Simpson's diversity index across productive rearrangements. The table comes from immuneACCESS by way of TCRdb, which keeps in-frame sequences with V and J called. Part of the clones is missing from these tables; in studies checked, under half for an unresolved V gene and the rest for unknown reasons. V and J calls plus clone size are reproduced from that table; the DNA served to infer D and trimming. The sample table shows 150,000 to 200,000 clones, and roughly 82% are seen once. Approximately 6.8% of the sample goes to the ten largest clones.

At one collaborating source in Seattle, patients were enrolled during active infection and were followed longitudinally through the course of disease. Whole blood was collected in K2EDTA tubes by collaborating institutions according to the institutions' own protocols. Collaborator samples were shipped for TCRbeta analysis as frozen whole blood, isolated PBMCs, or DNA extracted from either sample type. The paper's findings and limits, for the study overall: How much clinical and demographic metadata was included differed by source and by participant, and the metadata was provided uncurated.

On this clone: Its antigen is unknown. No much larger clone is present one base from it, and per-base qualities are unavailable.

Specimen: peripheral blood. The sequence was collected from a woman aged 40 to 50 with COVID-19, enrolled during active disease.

The DNA sequence follows: TGTGCCAGTAGTAGCGGCAAATTCTACGAGCAGTACTTC. Its translation is CASSSGKFYEQYF. This receptor chain uses TRBV19 and TRBJ2-7, with the D gene uncertain. Relative to germline, V is 4 bases shorter and J is 3 bases shorter, with 10 bases between their ends. Including cysteine and phenylalanine, the CDR3 has 13 amino acids. Of the read, only the CDR3 DNA is kept; its 39 bases are in frame from base 1. Via the germline V gene (reference sequence), CDR1 is LNHDA and CDR2 SQIVND.